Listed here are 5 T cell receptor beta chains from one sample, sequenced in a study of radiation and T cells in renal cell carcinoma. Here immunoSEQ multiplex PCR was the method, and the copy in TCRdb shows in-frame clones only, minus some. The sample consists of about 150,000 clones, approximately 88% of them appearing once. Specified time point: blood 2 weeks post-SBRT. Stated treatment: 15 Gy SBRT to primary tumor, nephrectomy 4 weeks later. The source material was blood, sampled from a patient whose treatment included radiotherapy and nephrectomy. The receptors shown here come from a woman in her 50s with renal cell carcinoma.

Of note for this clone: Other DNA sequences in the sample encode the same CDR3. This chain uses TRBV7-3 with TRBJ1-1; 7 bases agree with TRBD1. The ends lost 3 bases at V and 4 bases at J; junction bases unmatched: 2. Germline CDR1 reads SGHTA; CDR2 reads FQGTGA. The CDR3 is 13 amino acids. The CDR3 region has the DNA TGTGCCAGCAGCTTCCAGGGGGGCACTGAAGCTTTCTTT. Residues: CASSFQGGTEAFF.

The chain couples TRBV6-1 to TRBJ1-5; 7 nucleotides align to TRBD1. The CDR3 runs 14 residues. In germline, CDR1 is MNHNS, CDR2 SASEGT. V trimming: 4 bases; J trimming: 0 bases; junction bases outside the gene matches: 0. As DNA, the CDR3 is TGTGCCAGCAGTGGACAGGGTAGCAATCAGCCCCAGCATTTT. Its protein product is CASSGQGSNQPQHF.

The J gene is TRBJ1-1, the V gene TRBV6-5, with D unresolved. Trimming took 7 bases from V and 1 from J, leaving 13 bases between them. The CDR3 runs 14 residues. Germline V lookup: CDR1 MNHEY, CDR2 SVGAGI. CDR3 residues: CASNSPEGNTEAFF. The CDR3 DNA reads TGTGCCAGCAATTCTCCTGAGGGGAACACTGAAGCTTTCTTT.

CDR3 DNA sequence: TGTGCCAGCAGTGGATGGAGAGGGGACCCCAAAGAGACCCAGTACTTC. Its protein is CASSGWRGDPKETQYF. This chain links TRBV27 with TRBJ2-5; the D call may be TRBD1 or TRBD2 (5 bases each). The V end was cut by 5 bases, the J end by 3 bases, with 19 bases between. This CDR3 is built from 16 residues. In germline, CDR1 is MNHEY, CDR2 SMNVEV (reference sequence).

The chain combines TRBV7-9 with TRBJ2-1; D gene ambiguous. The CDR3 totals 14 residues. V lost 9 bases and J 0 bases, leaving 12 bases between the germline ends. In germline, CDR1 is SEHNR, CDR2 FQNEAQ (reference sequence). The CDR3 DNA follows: TGTGCCAGTCAAATCCTGAGCTCCTACAATGAGCAGTTCTTC. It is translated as CASQILSSYNEQFF.